This TCR beta chain came from a study of T-cell reconstitution after alpha-beta-depleted transplantation in children. General study findings and limits: Alpha-beta T cells present about two months after transplant were reported to originate from several hundred expanded graft clones. Recipient T cells and thymic progenitors that survived were the source of the high TCRbeta diversity seen at day 60 in some patients. One year post-transplant, T-cell counts and diversity were largely derived from T cells produced anew.

A TCRbeta library incorporating unique molecular identifiers was prepared. TCRdb called the PCR reads again in MiXCR, with one record for every CDR3 protein. The repertoire holds just under 250,000 distinct CDR3 sequences, with about 23% as singletons. Germline CDR1 ENHRY, CDR2 SYGVKD. Trimming pared 6 bases from V and 2 bases from J, leaving 17 bases between. The CDR3 length is 16 residues. This clonotype occurred many times. Its specificity is unknown. The material sequenced was PBMCs, taken before TCRalphabeta/CD19-depleted stem cell transplant. The gene calls are TRBV10-3 and TRBJ2-1, with D perhaps given as TRBD1 or TRBD2 (6 bases each). This receptor was obtained from a girl aged 2 to 10 with Fanconi anemia, due to receive a stem cell transplant. CDR3 region: CAISRGGQGTYNEQFF. The DNA of the CDR3 is TGTGCCATCAGCCGAGGGGGGCAGGGTACCTACAATGAGCAGTTCTTC.